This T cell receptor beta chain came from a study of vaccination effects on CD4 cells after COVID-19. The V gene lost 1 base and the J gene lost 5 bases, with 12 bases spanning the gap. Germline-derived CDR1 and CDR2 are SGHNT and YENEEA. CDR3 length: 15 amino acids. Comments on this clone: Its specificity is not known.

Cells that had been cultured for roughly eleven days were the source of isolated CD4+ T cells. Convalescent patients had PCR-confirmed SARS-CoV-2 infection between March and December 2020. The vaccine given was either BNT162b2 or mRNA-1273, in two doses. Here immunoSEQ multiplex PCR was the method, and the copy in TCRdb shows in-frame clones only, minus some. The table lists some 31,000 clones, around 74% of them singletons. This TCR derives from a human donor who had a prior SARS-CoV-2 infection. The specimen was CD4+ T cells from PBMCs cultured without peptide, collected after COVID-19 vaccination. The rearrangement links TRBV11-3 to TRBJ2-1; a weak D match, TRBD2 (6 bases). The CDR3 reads CASSLGGVADNEQFF. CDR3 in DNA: TGTGCCAGCAGCTTAGGCGGGGTAGCTGACAATGAGCAGTTCTTC. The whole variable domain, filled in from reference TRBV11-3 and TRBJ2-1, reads EAGVVQSPRYKIIEKKQPVAFWCNPISGHNTLYWYLQNLGQGPELLIRYENEEAVDDSQLPKDRFSAERLKGVDSTLKIQPAELGDSAVYLCASSLGGVADNEQFFGPGTRLTVL.